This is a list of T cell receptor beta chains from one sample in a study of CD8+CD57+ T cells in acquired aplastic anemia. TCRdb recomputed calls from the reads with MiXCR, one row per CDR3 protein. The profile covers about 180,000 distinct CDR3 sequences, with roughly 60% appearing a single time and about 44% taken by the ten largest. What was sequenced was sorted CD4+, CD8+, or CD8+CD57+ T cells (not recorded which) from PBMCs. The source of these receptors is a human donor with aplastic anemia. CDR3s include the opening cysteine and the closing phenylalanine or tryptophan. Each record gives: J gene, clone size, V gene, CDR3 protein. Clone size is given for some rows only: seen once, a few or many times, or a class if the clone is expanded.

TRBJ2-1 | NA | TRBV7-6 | CASCLGPSSYNKQFF
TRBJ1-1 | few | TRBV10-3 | CAIGGGQGKAFF
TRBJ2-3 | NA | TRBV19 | CASKRGDTDTQYF
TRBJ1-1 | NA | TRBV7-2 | CASSLEPQVNTEAFF
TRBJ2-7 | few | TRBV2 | CASSEGLDWSYEQYF
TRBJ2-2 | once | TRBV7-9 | CARAFGQVNTGELFF
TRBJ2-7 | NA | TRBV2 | CASSFKLGSEQYF
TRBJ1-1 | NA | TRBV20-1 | CSANTVGQGRSEAFF
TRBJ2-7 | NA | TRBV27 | CASSSINLKYEQYF
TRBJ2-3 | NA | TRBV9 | CASSPLSGGGTDTQYF
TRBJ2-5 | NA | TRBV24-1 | CATSDFRTSLETQYF
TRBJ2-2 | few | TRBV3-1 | CASSQDFQRTNTGELFF
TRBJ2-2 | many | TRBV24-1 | CATSDLPAGGRTGELFF
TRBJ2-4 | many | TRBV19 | CASSPELAGGPDIQYF
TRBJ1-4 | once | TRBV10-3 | CAISNGGDGKLFF
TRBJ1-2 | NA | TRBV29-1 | CSGDPGQGGGCIF
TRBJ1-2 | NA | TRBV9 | CASSVGPGQRNYGYTF
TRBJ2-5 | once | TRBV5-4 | CASSVTGGKTQYF
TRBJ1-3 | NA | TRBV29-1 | CSVVLLAGNTIYF
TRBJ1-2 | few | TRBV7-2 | CASGTGFGYTF
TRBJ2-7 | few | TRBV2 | CASSSGTLLSEQYF
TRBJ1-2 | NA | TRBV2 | CASPGRKTAGYTF
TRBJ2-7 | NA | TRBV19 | CASQWGYEQYF
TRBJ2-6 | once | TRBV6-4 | CASSGTGGSGANVLTF
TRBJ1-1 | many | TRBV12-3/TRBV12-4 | CASTPQGSTTEAFF
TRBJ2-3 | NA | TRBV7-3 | CASSLVGRADTQYF
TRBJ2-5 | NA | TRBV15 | CATSRDATGRGEAQYF
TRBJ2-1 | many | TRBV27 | CASSSVAGTYLGNEQFF
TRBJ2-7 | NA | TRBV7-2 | CASSLNEGGQGGEQYF
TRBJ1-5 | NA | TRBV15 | CATSRERRQGGNQPQHF
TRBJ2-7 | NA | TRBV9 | CASSHRPRTGLKFCNGYEQYF
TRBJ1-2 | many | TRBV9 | CASSVDGQGGTF
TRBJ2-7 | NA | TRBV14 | CASSLQGRLGYEQYF
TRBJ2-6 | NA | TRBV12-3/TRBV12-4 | CASDLAGVLSGANVLTF
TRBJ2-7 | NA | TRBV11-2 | CASSPQGAAGYF
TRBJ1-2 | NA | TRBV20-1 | CSAPGTWALDSQMGYTF
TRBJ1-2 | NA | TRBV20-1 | CSASGGQGYTF
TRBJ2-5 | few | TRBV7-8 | CASSYWQLRETQYF
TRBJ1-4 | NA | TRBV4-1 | CASSQPQGGSEKLFF
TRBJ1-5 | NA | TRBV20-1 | CSANGDGNQPQHF
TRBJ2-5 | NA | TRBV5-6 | CASSRTAIGTGETQYF
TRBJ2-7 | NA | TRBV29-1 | CSVDFGEDPSYEQYF
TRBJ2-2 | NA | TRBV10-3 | CAISEGRDSPNTGELFF
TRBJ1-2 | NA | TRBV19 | CASSLLNYGYTF
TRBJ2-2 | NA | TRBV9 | CASSVATGELFF
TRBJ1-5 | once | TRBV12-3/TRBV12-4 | CASCSFRENGKPQHF
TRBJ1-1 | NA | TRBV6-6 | CASSAQGREAFF
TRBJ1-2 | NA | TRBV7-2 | CASRKIAGRGGYTF
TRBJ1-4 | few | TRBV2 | CATKTRAATNEKLFF
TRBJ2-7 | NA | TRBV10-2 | CASSMFPYQQYF
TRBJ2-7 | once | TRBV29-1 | CSVRTDFYEQYF
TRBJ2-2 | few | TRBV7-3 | CASSLTAAEESGELFF
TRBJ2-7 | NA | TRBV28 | CASSSGILFAEQYF
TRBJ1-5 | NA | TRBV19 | CASSIVLGGGSDQPQHF
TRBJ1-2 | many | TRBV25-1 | CASSGGHTPGYTF
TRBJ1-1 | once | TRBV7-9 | CASSDRAGLGAFF
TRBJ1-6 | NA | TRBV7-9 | CASSLGTGFSPLHF
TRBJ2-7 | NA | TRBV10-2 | CASSDSGLASYEQYF
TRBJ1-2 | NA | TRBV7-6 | CASSVGAGARHGYTF
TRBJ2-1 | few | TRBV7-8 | CASSLEGRLSSYNEQFF